The 10 T cell receptor beta chains in this list originate from one sample, sequenced in a study of shared clonotypes between healthy human individuals. Assay used: immunoSEQ multiplex PCR; TCRdb lists only in-frame clones, some missing. Of about 690,000 clones detected, roughly 88% appear once; the ten largest clones hold more than 30%. Sequenced sample: memory CD8+ T cells from PBMCs. Noted subset: CD45RO+ cells pooled with CCR7-negative TemRA cells. These receptors came from a man between 18 and 35 years old in good health. Some clones in this sample may be carry-over from other donors' samples.

This chain links TRBV6-5 with TRBJ2-5; D is possibly TRBD1 (6 bases). Trimming removed 2 bases at V and 2 bases at J, with 15 bases between. Germline assignment: CDR1 MNHEY and CDR2 SVGAGI. The CDR3 sequence is 16 residues long. The CDR3, as DNA: TGTGCCAGCAGTTACCTGCCCGGGACACCACAAGAGACCCAGTACTTC. It specifies CASSYLPGTPQETQYF.

The V call is TRBV6-6, the J call TRBJ2-7; TRBD1 matches 7 bases. This CDR3 has 15 amino acids. CDR1 and CDR2 (germline): MNHNY, SVGAGI (reference sequence). Losses at the gene ends were 2 bases for V and 2 bases for J; bases not matched to a gene: 6. Here the CDR3 DNA reads TGTGCCAGCAGTTACCCGGGACAGACAACCTACGAGCAGTACTTC. This encodes CASSYPGQTTYEQYF.

The chain has TRBV27 and TRBJ2-7; D might be TRBD2 (6 bases). The V end lost 3 bases, the J end lost 4 bases, and 16 bases lay between the germline ends. The CDR3 covers 15 residues. Germline V CDR1 and CDR2: MNHEY, SMNVEV (reference sequence). The CDR3 region is CASSFRGGLAYEQYF. CDR3 nucleotide sequence: TGTGCCAGCAGTTTTCGTGGTGGCCTAGCGTACGAGCAGTACTTC.

The CDR3 sequence: CASSVFNGELFF. DNA of the CDR3: TGTGCCAGCAGCGTATTTAACGGGGAGCTGTTTTTT. The J gene is TRBJ2-2, the V gene TRBV9; no firm D call. This CDR3 is 12 amino acids long. Germline CDR1 reads SGDLS; CDR2 reads YYNGEE. Trimming left V 1 base short and J 7 bases short, with 5 bases between.

This chain uses TRBV5-1 with TRBJ2-7; 9 bases map to TRBD1. V lost 0 bases to trimming and J lost 3 bases; unmatched junction nucleotides: 7. Germline CDR1 and CDR2: SGHRS and YFSETQ. CDR3 length equals 16 residues. The DNA for the CDR3 is TGCGCCAGCAGCTTGGTGACACAGGGGGCTCTCTACGAGCAGTACTTC. Translation gives CASSLVTQGALYEQYF.

V and J are TRBV7-9 and TRBJ2-1; 7 bases match TRBD1. Trimming at V came to 8 bases and at J to 3 bases, leaving 7 bases not matched to a gene. Germline V gene data show CDR1 as SEHNR and CDR2 as FQNEAQ (reference sequence). There are 14 residues in the CDR3. Written as DNA, the CDR3 is TGTGCCAGCGGGGGACAGAGTGACTACAATGAGCAGTTCTTC. Its protein is CASGGQSDYNEQFF.

This clone appeared once. The chain joins TRBV28 to TRBJ1-6, with 9 bases identical to TRBD1. Germline CDR1 MDHEN, CDR2 SYDVKM. The CDR3 loop spans 15 amino acids. V lost 6 bases to trimming and J lost 8 bases; unmatched junction nucleotides: 8. CDR3 region: CASSPTGGWDSPLHF. The CDR3 DNA follows: TGTGCCAGCAGCCCTACAGGGGGCTGGGATTCACCCCTCCACTTT.

Of note for this clone: This specimen includes other DNA sequences encoding the same CDR3. This sequence joins TRBV7-2 and TRBJ2-5; D possibly corresponds to TRBD2 (6 bases). V shed 5 bases and J shed 5 bases, with 12 bases lying between them. The CDR3 loop spans 13 amino acids. Germline V gene lookup returns CDR1 SGHTA and CDR2 FQGNSA. Written as DNA, the CDR3 is TGTGCCAGCAGCACGGGACTCCGCGAGACCCAGTACTTC. The encoded protein is CASSTGLRETQYF.

The V call is TRBV9, the J call TRBJ2-3; 9 bases line up with TRBD1. The CDR3 runs 15 residues. The trim removed 4 bases at V and 2 bases at J, leaving 5 bases unmatched. Germline CDR1 reads SGDLS; CDR2 reads YYNGEE. CDR3 bases: TGTGCCAGCAGCTCGCGGACAGGGGACACAGATACGCAGTATTTT. It encodes CASSSRTGDTDTQYF.

This chain links TRBV29-1 with TRBJ2-7, with D perhaps matching TRBD2 (7 bases). This CDR3 contains 11 residues. V lost 4 bases and J lost 9, with 13 bases in between. The germline V gene encodes CDR1 SQVTM and CDR2 ANQGSEA. The DNA of the CDR3 is TGCAGCGTTGGGGAGGGGGAGGGGCAGTACTTC. It encodes CSVGEGEGQYF.